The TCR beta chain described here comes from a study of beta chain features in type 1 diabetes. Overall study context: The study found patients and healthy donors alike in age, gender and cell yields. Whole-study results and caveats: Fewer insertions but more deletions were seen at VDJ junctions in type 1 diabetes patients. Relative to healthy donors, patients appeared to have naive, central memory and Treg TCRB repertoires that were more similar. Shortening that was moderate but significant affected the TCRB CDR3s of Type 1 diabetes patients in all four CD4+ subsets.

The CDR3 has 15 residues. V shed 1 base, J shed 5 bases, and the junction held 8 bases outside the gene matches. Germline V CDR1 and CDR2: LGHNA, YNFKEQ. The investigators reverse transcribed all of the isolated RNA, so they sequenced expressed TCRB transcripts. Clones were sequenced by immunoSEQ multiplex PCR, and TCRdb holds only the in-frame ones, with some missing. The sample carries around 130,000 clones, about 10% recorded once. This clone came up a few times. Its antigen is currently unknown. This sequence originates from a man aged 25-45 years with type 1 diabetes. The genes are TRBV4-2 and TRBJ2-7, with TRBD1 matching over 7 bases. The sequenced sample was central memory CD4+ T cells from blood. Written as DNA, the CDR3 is TGTGCCAGCAGCCAAGGACAGGGAAGGGGTAACGAGCAGTACTTC. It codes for CASSQGQGRGNEQYF.